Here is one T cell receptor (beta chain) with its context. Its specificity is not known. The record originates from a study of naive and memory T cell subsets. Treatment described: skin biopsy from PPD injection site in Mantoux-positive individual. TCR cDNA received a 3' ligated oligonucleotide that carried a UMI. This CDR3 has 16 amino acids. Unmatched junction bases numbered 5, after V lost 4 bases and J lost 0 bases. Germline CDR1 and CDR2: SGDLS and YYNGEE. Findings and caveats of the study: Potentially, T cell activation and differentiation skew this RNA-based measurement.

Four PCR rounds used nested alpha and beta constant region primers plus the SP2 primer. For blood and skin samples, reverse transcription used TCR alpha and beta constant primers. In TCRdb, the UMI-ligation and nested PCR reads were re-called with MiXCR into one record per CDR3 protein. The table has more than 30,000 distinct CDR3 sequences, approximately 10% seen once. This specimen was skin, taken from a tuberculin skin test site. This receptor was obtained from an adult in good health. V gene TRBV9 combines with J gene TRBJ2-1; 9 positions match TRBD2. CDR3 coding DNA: TGTGCCAGCAGCCCCCGTAGCGGGAGCTCCTACAATGAGCAGTTCTTC. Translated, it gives CASSPRSGSSYNEQFF.